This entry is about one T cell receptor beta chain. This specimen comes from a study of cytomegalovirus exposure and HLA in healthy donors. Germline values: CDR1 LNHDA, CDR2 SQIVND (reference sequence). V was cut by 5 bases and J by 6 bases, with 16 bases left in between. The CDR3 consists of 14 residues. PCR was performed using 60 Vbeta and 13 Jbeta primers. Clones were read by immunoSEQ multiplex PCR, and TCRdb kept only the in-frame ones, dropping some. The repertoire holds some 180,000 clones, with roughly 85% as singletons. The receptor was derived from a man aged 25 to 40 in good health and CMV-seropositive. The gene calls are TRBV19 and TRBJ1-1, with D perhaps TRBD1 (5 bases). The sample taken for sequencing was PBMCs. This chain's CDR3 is CASSELWGGAEAFF. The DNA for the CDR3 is TGTGCCAGTAGTGAGTTATGGGGGGGGGCTGAAGCTTTCTTT.